This T cell receptor beta chain was recovered during a study of cytomegalovirus exposure and HLA in healthy donors. Overall study findings and caveats: Later work showed greater clonal expansion in HLA-associated TCR beta chains than in equally common others. In a later analysis, TCR beta V- and J-gene trimming showed a link to a missense DCLRE1C variant. The authors judged a highly shared variant cluster likely a sequencing artifact.

CDR3 size: 15 residues. Note on this clone: No antigen is known for it.

The study ran its PCR with 60 Vbeta and 13 Jbeta primers. TCRdb's table, derived via immunoSEQ multiplex PCR, lists solely in-frame clones and lacks some. The sample has more than 140,000 clones, approximately 80% seen once. V gene TRBV12-2 combines with J gene TRBJ2-2; the table calls TRBD2, which could not be checked here. TRBV12-2 is a known pseudogene. The sequenced sample was PBMCs. The receptor's source is a woman in her thirties or forties in good health and CMV-seronegative. DNA for the CDR3: TGTGCAAGTCGCTTAGCCCAGCGAGGGAACGGGGAGCTGTTTTTT. Residues: CASRLAQRGNGELFF.